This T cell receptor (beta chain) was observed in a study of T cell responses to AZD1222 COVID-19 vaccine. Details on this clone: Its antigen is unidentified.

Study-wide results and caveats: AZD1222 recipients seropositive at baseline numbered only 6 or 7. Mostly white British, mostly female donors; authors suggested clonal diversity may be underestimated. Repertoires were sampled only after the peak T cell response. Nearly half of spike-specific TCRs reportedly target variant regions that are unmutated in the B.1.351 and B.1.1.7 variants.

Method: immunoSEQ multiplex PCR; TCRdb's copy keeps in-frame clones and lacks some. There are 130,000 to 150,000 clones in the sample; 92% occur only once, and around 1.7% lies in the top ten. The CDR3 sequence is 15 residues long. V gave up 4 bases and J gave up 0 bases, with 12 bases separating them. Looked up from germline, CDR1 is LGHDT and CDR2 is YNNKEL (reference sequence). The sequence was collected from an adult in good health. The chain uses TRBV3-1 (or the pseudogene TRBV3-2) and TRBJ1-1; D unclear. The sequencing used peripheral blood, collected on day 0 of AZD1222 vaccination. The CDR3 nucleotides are TGTGCCAGCAGCCTAAATCCCGGTCTGAACACTGAAGCTTTCTTT. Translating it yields CASSLNPGLNTEAFF.